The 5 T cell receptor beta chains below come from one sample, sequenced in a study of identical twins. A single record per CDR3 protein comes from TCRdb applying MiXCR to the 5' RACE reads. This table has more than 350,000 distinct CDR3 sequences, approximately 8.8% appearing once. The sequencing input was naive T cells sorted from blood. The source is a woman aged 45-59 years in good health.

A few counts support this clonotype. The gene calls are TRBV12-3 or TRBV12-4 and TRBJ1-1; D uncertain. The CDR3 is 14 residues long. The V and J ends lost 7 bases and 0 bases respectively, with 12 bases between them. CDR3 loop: CASIRQTMNTEAFF. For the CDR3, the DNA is TGTGCCAGCATTCGCCAGACGATGAACACTGAAGCTTTCTTT.

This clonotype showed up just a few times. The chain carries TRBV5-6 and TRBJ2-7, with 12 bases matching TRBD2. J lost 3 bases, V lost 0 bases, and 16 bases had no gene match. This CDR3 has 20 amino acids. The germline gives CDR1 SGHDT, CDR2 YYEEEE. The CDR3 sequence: CASSLVAWTSGTSAGYEQYV. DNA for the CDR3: TGTGCCAGCAGCTTGGTGGCCTGGACTAGCGGGACCTCGGCGGGCTACGAGCAGTACGTC.

The CDR3 DNA reads TGTGCCAGCAGCTGGCCTGACAATGAGCAGTTCTTC. Translation gives CASSWPDNEQFF. The chain couples TRBV7-8 to TRBJ2-1; D is undetermined. Between the trimmed V and J ends, which lost 4 bases and 5 bases, there was a span of 6 bases. CDR3 length equals 12 residues. CDR1 and CDR2 (germline): SGHVS, FQNEAQ. Complete variable domain (other parts from reference TRBV7-8 and TRBJ2-1): GAGVSQSPRYKVAKRGQDVALRCDPISGHVSLFWYQQALGQGPEFLTYFQNEAQLDKSGLPSDRFFAERPEGSVSTLKIQRTQQEDSAVYLCASSWPDNEQFFGPGTRLTVL.

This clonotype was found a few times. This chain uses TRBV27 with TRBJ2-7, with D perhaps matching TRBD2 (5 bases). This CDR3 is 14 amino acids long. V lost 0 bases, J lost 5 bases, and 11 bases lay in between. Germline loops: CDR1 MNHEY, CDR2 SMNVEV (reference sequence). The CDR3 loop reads CASSLSPRGHEQYF. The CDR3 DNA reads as TGTGCCAGCAGTTTATCCCCTCGAGGGCACGAGCAGTACTTC.

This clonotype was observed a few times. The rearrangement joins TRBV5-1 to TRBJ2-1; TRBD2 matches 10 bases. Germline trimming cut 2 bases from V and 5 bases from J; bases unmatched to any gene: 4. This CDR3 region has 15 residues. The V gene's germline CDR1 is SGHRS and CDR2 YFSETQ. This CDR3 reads CASSFSSGRHNEQFF. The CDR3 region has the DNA TGCGCCAGCAGCTTCTCTAGCGGGAGACACAATGAGCAGTTCTTC. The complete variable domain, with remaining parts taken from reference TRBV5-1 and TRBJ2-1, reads KAGVTQTPRYLIKTRGQQVTLSCSPISGHRSVSWYQQTPGQGLQFLFEYFSETQRNKGNFPGRFSGRQFSNSRSEMNVSTLELGDSALYLCASSFSSGRHNEQFFGPGTRLTVL.